This record looks at one TCR beta chain sequence and its context. Its antigen is as yet unknown. The entry originates in a study of siplizumab effects on memory and regulatory T cells. Findings and caveats of the study: Significantly reduced by siplizumab was the cumulative frequency of alloreactive sequences, namely those traceable to unstimulated CD4+ memory cells.

In each sample, around 96,000 TCR templates were assayed. TCRdb's table, derived via immunoSEQ multiplex PCR, lists solely in-frame clones and lacks some. The table has about 100,000 clones, about 95% seen once. Germline V lookup: CDR1 KGHSH, CDR2 LQKENI. The CDR3 loop spans 15 amino acids. V shed 3 bases and J 8 bases; nucleotides not matched to a gene: 8. The receptor was isolated from a human donor in good health. The source material was non-Treg CD4+ T cells sorted from blood. V is TRBV18 and J is TRBJ1-4, with 8 bases lining up with TRBD1. In nucleotides, the CDR3 is TGTGCCAGCTCACCGGACAGGGTAGAAGTGGAAAAACTGTTTTTT. Amino acid sequence: CASSPDRVEVEKLFF.